This is a list of T cell receptor beta chains from one sample in a study of shared clonotypes between healthy human individuals. Assay used: immunoSEQ multiplex PCR; TCRdb lists only in-frame clones, some missing. The data contain about 580,000 clones, roughly 98% of them singletons. Sequenced: naive CD8+ T cells sorted from blood. These receptors were obtained from a man aged 25-45 years in good health. Each CDR3 is given with its conserved first and last residue. A D gene is named only where the DNA matches it firmly. For some rows the clone size is stated as once, few or many, or as a class when expanded; others skip it.

V,size,D,J,CDR3,DNA
TRBV28,.,.,TRBJ2-3,CASSPPILHLPRTDTQYF,TGTGCCAGCAGTCCACCAATCCTCCATCTACCACGCACAGATACGCAGTATTTT
TRBV6-6,.,.,TRBJ1-2,CASSYSKGGCTF,TGTGCCAGCAGTTACTCGAAAGGGGGATGCACCTTC
TRBV9,.,.,TRBJ2-7,CASSVVPVPYEQYF,TGTGCCAGCAGCGTAGTGCCAGTACCCTACGAGCAGTACTTC
TRBV13,.,.,TRBJ2-2,CASSQPNTGELFF,TGTGCCAGCAGCCAACCGAACACCGGGGAGCTGTTTTTT
TRBV30,.,TRBD1,TRBJ2-3,CAWTTGVIDTQYF,TGTGCCTGGACCACAGGGGTTATAGATACGCAGTATTTT
TRBV4-3,.,TRBD1,TRBJ2-1,CASSQGTGGYYNEQFF,TGCGCCAGCAGCCAAGGGACAGGGGGTTACTACAATGAGCAGTTCTTC
TRBV29-1,.,.,TRBJ1-2,CSVEDRHDSGYGYTF,TGCAGCGTTGAAGATCGGCATGACAGTGGGTATGGCTACACCTTC
TRBV5-1,.,.,TRBJ2-6,CASSPVGLGANVLTF,TGCGCCAGCAGCCCCGTAGGTCTTGGGGCCAACGTCCTGACTTTC
TRBV25-1,.,TRBD1,TRBJ2-7,CASSNTSPPGQGPLEQYF,TGTGCCAGCAGTAATACTTCGCCCCCCGGACAGGGGCCCCTTGAGCAGTACTTC
TRBV29-1,.,.,TRBJ2-2,CSVTAGRAGELFF,TGCAGCGTAACGGCGGGCCGGGCCGGGGAGCTGTTTTTT
TRBV28,.,.,TRBJ2-1,CASSFRAGNEQFF,TGTGCCAGCAGTTTCCGGGCAGGCAATGAGCAGTTCTTC
TRBV6-5,.,.,TRBJ2-5,CASSYSSGETQYF,TGTGCCAGCAGTTACTCGAGTGGTGAGACCCAGTACTTC
TRBV5-4,.,.,TRBJ2-7,CASSLWGLEQYF,TGTGCCAGCAGCTTGTGGGGGCTCGAGCAGTACTTC
TRBV18,.,.,TRBJ1-1,CASSQLSTEAFF,TGTGCCAGCTCACAGTTGAGCACTGAAGCTTTCTTT
TRBV5-1,.,.,TRBJ2-3,CASSPKGPDTQYF,TGCGCCAGCAGCCCCAAAGGGCCAGATACGCAGTATTTT
TRBV7-9,.,.,TRBJ2-1,CASSSGPGSYNEQFF,TGTGCCAGCAGCTCGGGCCCGGGGTCCTACAATGAGCAGTTCTTC
TRBV11-2,once,TRBD2,TRBJ2-7,CASSPSGSSYEQYF,TGTGCCAGCAGCCCTAGCGGGAGCTCCTACGAGCAGTACTTC
TRBV7-9,.,.,TRBJ2-1,CASSPRAGSSYNEQFF,TGTGCCAGCAGCCCCAGGGCGGGAAGCTCCTACAATGAGCAGTTCTTC
TRBV11-2,once,.,TRBJ1-1,CASSLGRNVVSTEAFF,TGTGCCAGCAGCTTAGGCCGAAATGTGGTATCCACTGAAGCTTTCTTT
TRBV10-2,.,.,TRBJ2-7,CASSEVETRSYEQYF,TGCGCCAGCAGTGAGGTTGAGACGCGATCCTACGAGCAGTACTTC
TRBV29-1,.,TRBD2,TRBJ2-3,CSGTSGTADTQYF,TGCAGCGGCACTAGCGGGACGGCAGATACGCAGTATTTT
TRBV27,.,TRBD2,TRBJ2-1,CASSREQASGTYNEQFF,TGTGCCAGCAGCCGCGAGCAAGCCAGCGGGACTTACAATGAGCAGTTCTTC
TRBV5-6,.,.,TRBJ2-2,CASSQGNTGELFF,TGTGCCAGCAGCCAGGGGAACACCGGGGAGCTGTTTTTT
TRBV11-2,.,TRBD2,TRBJ2-2,CASSLGLAGETGELFF,TGTGCCAGCAGCTTAGGGCTAGCGGGAGAGACCGGGGAGCTGTTTTTT
TRBV9,.,TRBD1,TRBJ2-7,CASSPWDRVDEQYF,TGTGCCAGCAGTCCCTGGGACAGGGTTGACGAGCAGTACTTC
TRBV7-6,.,.,TRBJ2-6,CASSPGAAGANVLTF,TGTGCCAGCAGCCCCGGGGCGGCTGGGGCCAACGTCCTGACTTTC
TRBV27,.,TRBD2,TRBJ2-7,CASSLREGYEQYF,TGTGCCAGCAGTTTAAGGGAGGGTTACGAGCAGTACTTC
TRBV19,.,.,TRBJ1-1,CASSWGYTEAFF,TGTGCCAGTAGTTGGGGTTACACTGAAGCTTTCTTT
TRBV27,.,TRBD2,TRBJ2-7,CASSFLEGGPYEQYF,TGTGCCAGCAGTTTTCTGGAGGGAGGGCCTTACGAGCAGTACTTC
TRBV11-2,.,.,TRBJ1-2,CASSSNDGYTF,TGTGCCAGCAGCTCTAATGATGGCTACACCTTC
TRBV6-5,once,TRBD2,TRBJ2-7,CASSYGLGTYEQYF,TGTGCCAGCAGTTACGGACTAGGCACCTACGAGCAGTACTTC
TRBV29-1,.,.,TRBJ1-2,CSVRRLSNYGYTF,TGCAGCGTTCGACGGCTTTCTAACTATGGCTACACCTTC
TRBV27,.,TRBD2,TRBJ2-1,CASSLFLAGGDEQFF,TGTGCCAGCAGTTTATTTCTAGCGGGAGGCGATGAGCAGTTCTTC
TRBV27,.,.,TRBJ2-2,CASSRLVGRNTGELFF,TGTGCCAGCAGTAGGTTAGTAGGACGGAACACCGGGGAGCTGTTTTTT
TRBV27,.,.,TRBJ2-7,CASSSGISYEQYF,TGTGCCAGCAGCTCAGGGATCTCCTACGAGCAGTACTTC
TRBV6-5,.,TRBD1,TRBJ1-1,CASRAGTGSEAFF,TGTGCCAGCAGGGCCGGGACAGGGTCTGAAGCTTTCTTT
TRBV27,.,.,TRBJ2-7,CASSLQFGENEQYF,TGTGCCAGCAGTTTACAGTTTGGGGAGAACGAGCAGTACTTC
TRBV19,.,TRBD1,TRBJ1-1,CASRATGQISEAFF,TGTGCCAGTAGGGCAACGGGACAGATTTCTGAAGCTTTCTTT
TRBV7-9,once,.,TRBJ2-2,CASAITGELFF,TGTGCCAGCGCAATCACCGGGGAGCTGTTTTTT
TRBV7-8,.,.,TRBJ2-1,CASSSIPSYNEQFF,TGTGCCAGCAGCTCCATCCCTTCCTACAATGAGCAGTTCTTC
TRBV10-3,once,TRBD1,TRBJ2-2,CATGQATGELFF,TGTGCCACAGGACAGGCGACCGGGGAGCTGTTTTTT
TRBV4-2,.,TRBD1,TRBJ1-2,CASSQVPGGQGPQNYGYTF,TGTGCCAGCAGCCAAGTCCCTGGGGGACAGGGGCCGCAAAACTATGGCTACACCTTC
TRBV7-9,.,.,TRBJ2-7,CASSPRDTVYEQYF,TGTGCCAGCAGCCCCCGGGACACCGTATACGAGCAGTACTTC
TRBV10-2,.,.,TRBJ2-1,CASESSGNSYNEQFF,TGCGCCAGCGAAAGTAGCGGAAACTCCTACAATGAGCAGTTCTTC
TRBV6-1,.,.,TRBJ1-3,CASRPGNSGNTIYF,TGTGCCAGTCGTCCAGGAAACTCTGGAAACACCATATATTTT
TRBV7-3,.,.,TRBJ2-3,CASSSDGTDTQYF,TGTGCCAGCAGCTCGGACGGGACAGATACGCAGTATTTT
TRBV27,.,.,TRBJ2-7,CASSASNREEIYEQYF,TGTGCCAGCAGCGCATCGAACCGGGAAGAAATTTACGAGCAGTACTTC
TRBV7-9,.,.,TRBJ2-1,CASSFPKAGGEQFF,TGTGCCAGCAGCTTTCCCAAGGCGGGCGGTGAGCAGTTCTTC
TRBV7-9,few,TRBD1,TRBJ1-2,CASSQDRGPGYGYTF,TGTGCCAGCAGCCAGGACAGGGGGCCTGGCTATGGCTACACCTTC
TRBV7-8,.,TRBD2,TRBJ2-5,CASSLVLMTSGSLRETQYF,TGTGCCAGCAGCTTAGTGTTGATGACTAGCGGGAGCCTCAGGGAGACCCAGTACTTC
TRBV6-5,.,.,TRBJ2-5,CASSYRVQETQYF,TGTGCCAGCAGTTATAGGGTTCAAGAGACCCAGTACTTC
TRBV28,.,.,TRBJ1-1,CASSPFPAGTEAFF,TGTGCCAGCAGTCCCTTTCCAGCCGGCACTGAAGCTTTCTTT
TRBV7-8,once,TRBD1,TRBJ1-5,CASREGQGIDQPQHF,TGTGCCAGCAGAGAAGGACAGGGAATCGATCAGCCCCAGCATTTT
TRBV27,.,.,TRBJ2-7,CASSPRTAGEQYF,TGTGCCAGCAGTCCCCGGACTGCCGGCGAGCAGTACTTC